This TCR beta chain was profiled in a study of blood T cell repertoires in COVID-19. In the study overall: Samples taken during acute and convalescent COVID-19 were collected in the United States, Italy and Spain. Sample material is recorded as cDNA or gDNA derived from T cells, B-cell-depleted T cells, or PBMCs.

How the authors handled the data: Estimates of nucleated cell counts were drawn from the amplification of reference gene primers. TCRdb's copy holds only in-frame clones and misses some; the assay was immunoSEQ multiplex PCR. That table gives V, J and clone size, and the DNA gave D and trimming. In the table there are roughly 170,000 clones, less than 85% of which are singletons. This CDR3 has 16 amino acids. Germline V CDR1 and CDR2: SGHRS, YFSETQ. Trimming left V 3 bases short and J 1 base short, with 16 bases between. The source material was peripheral blood. The chain links TRBV5-1 to TRBJ1-2; D is uncertain. This TCR was recovered from a human donor in a cohort sampled during active COVID-19. The CDR3 reads CASSSLPSQVNYGYTF. CDR3 in DNA: TGCGCCAGCAGCTCCCTGCCATCTCAGGTTAACTATGGCTACACCTTC. Looking up the rest from reference TRBV5-1 and TRBJ1-2 gives the full variable domain: KAGVTQTPRYLIKTRGQQVTLSCSPISGHRSVSWYQQTPGQGLQFLFEYFSETQRNKGNFPGRFSGRQFSNSRSEMNVSTLELGDSALYLCASSSLPSQVNYGYTFGSGTRLTVV.